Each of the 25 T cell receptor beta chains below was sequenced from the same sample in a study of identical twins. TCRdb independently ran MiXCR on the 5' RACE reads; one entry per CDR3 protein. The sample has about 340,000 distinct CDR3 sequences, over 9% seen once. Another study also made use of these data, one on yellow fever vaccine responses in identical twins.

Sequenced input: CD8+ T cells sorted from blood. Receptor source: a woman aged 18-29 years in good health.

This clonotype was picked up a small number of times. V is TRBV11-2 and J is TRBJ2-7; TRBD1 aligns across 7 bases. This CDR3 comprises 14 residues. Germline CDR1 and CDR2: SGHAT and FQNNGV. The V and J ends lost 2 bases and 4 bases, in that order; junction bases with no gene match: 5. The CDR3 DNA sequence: TGTGCCAGCAGCTTATGGGACAGTGGTTACGAGCAGTACTTC. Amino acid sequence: CASSLWDSGYEQYF.

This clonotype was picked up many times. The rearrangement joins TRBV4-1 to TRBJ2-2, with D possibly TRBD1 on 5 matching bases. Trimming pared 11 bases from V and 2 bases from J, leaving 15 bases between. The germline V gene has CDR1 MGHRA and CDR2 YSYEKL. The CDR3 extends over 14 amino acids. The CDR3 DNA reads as TGCGCCGGAGCGTACCAGGGTAACACCGGGGAGCTGTTTTTT. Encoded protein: CAGAYQGNTGELFF.

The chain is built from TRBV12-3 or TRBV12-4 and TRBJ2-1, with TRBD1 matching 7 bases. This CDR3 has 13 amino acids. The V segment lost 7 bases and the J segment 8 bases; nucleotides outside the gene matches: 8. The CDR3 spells CASTKGAGYEQFF. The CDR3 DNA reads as TGTGCCAGCACCAAGGGGGCCGGTTATGAGCAGTTCTTC.

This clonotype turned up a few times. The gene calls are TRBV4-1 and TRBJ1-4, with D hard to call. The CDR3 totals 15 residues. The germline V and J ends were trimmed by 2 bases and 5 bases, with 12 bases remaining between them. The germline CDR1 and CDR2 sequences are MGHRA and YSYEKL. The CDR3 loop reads CASSQTTSPNEKLFF. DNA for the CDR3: TGCGCCAGCAGCCAAACTACATCGCCCAATGAAAAACTGTTTTTT.

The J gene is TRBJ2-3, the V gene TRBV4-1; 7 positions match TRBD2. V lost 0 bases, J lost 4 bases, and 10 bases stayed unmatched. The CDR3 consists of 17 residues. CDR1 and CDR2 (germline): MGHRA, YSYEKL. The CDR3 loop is CASSQEGGGSEADTQYF. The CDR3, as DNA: TGCGCCAGCAGCCAAGAAGGTGGCGGGAGTGAGGCAGATACGCAGTATTTT.

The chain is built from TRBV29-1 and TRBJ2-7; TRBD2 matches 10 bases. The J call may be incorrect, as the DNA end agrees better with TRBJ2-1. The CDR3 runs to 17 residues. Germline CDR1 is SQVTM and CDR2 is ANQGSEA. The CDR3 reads CSVEGTSAEGGGYEQFF. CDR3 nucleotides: TGCAGCGTTGAGGGGACTAGCGCTGAAGGGGGTGGCTACGAGCAGTTCTTC.

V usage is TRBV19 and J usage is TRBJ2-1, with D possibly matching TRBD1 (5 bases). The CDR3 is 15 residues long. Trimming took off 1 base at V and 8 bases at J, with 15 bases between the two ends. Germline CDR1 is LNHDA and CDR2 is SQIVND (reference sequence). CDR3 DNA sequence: TGTGCCAGTAGTATAGCCCGACAGAGTAGGCATGAGCAGTTCTTC. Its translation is CASSIARQSRHEQFF.

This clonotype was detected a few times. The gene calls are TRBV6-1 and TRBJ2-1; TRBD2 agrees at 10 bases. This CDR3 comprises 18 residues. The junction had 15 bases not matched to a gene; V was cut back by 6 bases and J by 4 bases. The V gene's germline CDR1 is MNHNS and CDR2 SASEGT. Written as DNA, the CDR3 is TGTGCCAGCAGCACTGGACTAGCGGACGCCCTCATATACAATGAGCAGTTCTTC. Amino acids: CASSTGLADALIYNEQFF.

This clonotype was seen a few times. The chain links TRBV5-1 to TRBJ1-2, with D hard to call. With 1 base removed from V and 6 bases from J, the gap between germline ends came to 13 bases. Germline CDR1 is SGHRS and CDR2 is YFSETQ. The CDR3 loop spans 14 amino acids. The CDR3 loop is CASSLRSGSHGYTF. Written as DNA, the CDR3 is TGCGCCAGCAGCTTGCGCTCCGGGAGTCATGGCTACACCTTC.

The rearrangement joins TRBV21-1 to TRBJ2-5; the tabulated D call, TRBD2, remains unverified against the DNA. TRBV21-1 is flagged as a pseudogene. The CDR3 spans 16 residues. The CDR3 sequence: CANSKGVGVPNETQYF. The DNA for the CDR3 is TGTGCCAACAGCAAAGGGGTCGGAGTGCCTAATGAGACCCAGTACTTC.

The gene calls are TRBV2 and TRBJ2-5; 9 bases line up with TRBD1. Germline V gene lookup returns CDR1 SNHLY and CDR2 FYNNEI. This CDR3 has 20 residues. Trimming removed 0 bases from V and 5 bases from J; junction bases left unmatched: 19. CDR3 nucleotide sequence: TGTGCCAGCAGTGAAGCGGTGGTAGGATGGACAGGGGATTTTTGGGAGACCCAGTACTTC. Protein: CASSEAVVGWTGDFWETQYF.

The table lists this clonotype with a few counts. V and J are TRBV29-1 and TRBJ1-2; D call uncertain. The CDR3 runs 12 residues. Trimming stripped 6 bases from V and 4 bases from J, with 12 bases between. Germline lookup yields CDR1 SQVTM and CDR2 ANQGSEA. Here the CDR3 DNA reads TGCAGCGTCCTCGAGCAGAGCTATGGCTACACCTTC. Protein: CSVLEQSYGYTF.

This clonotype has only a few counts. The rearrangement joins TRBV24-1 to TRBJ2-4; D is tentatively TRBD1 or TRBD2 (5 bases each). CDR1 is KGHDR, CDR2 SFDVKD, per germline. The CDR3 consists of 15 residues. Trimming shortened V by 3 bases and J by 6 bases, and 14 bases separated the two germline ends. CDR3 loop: CATSDGDEPANIQYF. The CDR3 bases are TGTGCCACCAGTGATGGGGACGAGCCCGCAAACATTCAGTACTTC.

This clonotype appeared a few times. The CDR3 protein is CASSETSGRPTDTQYF. The CDR3 coding sequence is TGTGCCAGCAGCGAAACTAGCGGGAGGCCCACAGATACGCAGTATTTT. The chain employs TRBV7-7 and TRBJ2-3; 12 bases agree with TRBD2. The ends lost 5 bases at V and 2 bases at J; junction bases unmatched: 5. The germline CDR1 and CDR2 sequences are SSHAT and FNYEAQ (reference sequence). This CDR3 has 16 amino acids.

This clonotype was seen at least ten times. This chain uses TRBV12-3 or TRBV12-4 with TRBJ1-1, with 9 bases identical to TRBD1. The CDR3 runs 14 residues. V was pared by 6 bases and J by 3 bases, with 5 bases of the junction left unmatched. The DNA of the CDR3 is TGTGCCAGCAGCATTGACAGGGGGTACACTGAAGCTTTCTTT. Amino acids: CASSIDRGYTEAFF.

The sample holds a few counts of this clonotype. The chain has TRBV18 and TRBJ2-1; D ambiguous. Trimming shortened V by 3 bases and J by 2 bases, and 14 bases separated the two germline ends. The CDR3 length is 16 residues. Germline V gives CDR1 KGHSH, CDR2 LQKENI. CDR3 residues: CASSPHQRPPYNEQFF. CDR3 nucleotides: TGTGCCAGCTCACCGCACCAGCGACCTCCCTACAATGAGCAGTTCTTC.

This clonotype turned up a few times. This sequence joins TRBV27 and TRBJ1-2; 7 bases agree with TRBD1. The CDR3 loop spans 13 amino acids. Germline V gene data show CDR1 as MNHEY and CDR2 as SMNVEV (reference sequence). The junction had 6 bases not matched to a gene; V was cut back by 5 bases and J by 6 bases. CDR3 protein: CASSTDRVHGYTF. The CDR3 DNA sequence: TGTGCCAGCAGTACCGACAGGGTCCATGGCTACACCTTC.

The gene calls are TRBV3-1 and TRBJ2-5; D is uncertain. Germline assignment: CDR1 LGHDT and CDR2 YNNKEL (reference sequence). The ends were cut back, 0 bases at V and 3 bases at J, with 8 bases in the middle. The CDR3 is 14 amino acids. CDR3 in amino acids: CASSQDGQEETQYF. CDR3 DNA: TGTGCCAGCAGCCAAGATGGGCAGGAAGAGACCCAGTACTTC.

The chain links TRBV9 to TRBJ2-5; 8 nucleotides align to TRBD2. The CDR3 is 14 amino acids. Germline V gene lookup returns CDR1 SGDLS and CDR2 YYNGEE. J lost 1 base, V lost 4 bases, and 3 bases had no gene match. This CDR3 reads CASSLGTSQETQYF. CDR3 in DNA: TGTGCCAGCAGCCTAGGGACTAGCCAAGAGACCCAGTACTTC.

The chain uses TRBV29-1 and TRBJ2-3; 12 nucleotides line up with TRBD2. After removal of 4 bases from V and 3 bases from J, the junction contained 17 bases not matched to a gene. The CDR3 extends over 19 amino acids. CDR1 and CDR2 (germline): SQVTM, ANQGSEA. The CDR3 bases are TGCAGCGTTGCCGGGGGAAGGGCTAGCGGGAGGGCCACGACAGATACGCAGTATTTT. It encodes CSVAGGRASGRATTDTQYF.

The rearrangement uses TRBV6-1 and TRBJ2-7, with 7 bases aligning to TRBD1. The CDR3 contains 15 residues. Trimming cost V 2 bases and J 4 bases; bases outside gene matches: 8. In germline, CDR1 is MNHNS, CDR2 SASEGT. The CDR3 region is CASSEKRGRIYEQYF. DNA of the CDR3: TGTGCCAGCAGTGAAAAGAGGGGGCGAATTTACGAGCAGTACTTC.

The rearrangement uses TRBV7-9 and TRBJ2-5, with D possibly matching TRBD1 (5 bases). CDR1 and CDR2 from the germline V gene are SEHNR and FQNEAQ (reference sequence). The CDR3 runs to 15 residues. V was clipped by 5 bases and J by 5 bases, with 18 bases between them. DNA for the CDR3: TGTGCCAGCAGCCCCCCAGGACAAGCTCGGGAGACCCAGTACTTC. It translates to CASSPPGQARETQYF.

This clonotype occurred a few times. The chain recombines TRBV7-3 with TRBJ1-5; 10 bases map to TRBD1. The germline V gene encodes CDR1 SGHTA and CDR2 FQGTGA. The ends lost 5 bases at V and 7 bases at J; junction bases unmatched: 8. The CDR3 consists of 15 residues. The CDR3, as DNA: TGTGCCAGCAGCGAGGGGACAGGGGCAGGCCAGCCCCAGCATTTT. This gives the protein CASSEGTGAGQPQHF. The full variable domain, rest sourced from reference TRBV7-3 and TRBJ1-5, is GAGVSQTPSNKVTEKGKYVELRCDPISGHTALYWYRQSLGQGPEFLIYFQGTGAADDSGLPNDRFFAVRPEGSVSTLKIQRTERGDSAVYLCASSEGTGAGQPQHFGDGTRLSIL.

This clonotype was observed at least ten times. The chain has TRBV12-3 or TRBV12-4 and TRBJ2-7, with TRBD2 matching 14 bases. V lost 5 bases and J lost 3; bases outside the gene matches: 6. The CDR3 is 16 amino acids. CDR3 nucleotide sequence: TGTGCCAGCAGTCCCACCGGGACTAGCGGGAGCTACGAGCAGTACTTC. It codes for CASSPTGTSGSYEQYF.

The CDR3 here is CASASGRDPDTQYF. In DNA, the CDR3 is TGCGCCAGCGCAAGCGGGAGGGACCCAGATACGCAGTATTTT. The gene calls are TRBV5-1 and TRBJ2-3; the match to TRBD2 covers 10 bases. This CDR3 comprises 14 residues. V shed 7 bases and J 4 bases; nucleotides not matched to a gene: 6. CDR1 is SGHRS and CDR2 is YFSETQ in the germline V gene.